These 5 T cell receptor beta chains originate from one sample sequenced in a study of CDR3 diversity in severe acne. TCRdb passed the PCR reads through MiXCR, listing each CDR3 protein once. The sample lists more than 70,000 distinct CDR3 sequences, around 47% seen once, with roughly 11% in the top ten. Sample: blood. The source is a male donor with severe acne vulgaris.

This clonotype qualifies as medium-sized. The chain couples TRBV7-2 to TRBJ2-3, with D tentatively TRBD2 (6 bases). Germline V gene sequence: CDR1 SGHTA, CDR2 FQGNSA. The V gene lost 3 bases and the J gene lost 0 bases, with 7 bases spanning the gap. The CDR3 runs to 14 residues. The CDR3 coding sequence is TGTGCCAGCAGCTTCCGGGAGAGCACAGATACGCAGTATTTT. Encoded protein: CASSFRESTDTQYF.

A single count supports this clonotype. With a much larger clone just one base away, this may be a read error. The V gene is TRBV19, the J gene TRBJ2-7; TRBD2 might be the D (5 bases). V lost 7 bases, J lost 0 bases, and 19 bases lay in between. Germline CDR1 LNHDA, CDR2 SQIVND (reference sequence). The CDR3 is 16 amino acids. The CDR3 protein is CASNKLKRVSSYEQYF. Here the CDR3 DNA reads TGTGCCAGTAATAAGTTAAAGAGGGTAAGCTCCTACGAGCAGTACTTC.

The V and J genes are TRBV10-3 and TRBJ1-2; D is unresolved. The CDR3 contains 18 residues. Germline V gives CDR1 ENHRY, CDR2 SYGVKD. Written as DNA, the CDR3 is TGTGTCCCTTTTAGAGTGGCTATATTCTTATGTGCTAACTATGGCTACACCTTC. This gives the protein CVPFRVAIFLCANYGYTF.

The CDR3 protein is CASSFAAATGELFF. CDR3 sequence (DNA): TGTGCCAGCAGCTTTGCGGCCGCCACCGGGGAGCTGTTTTTT. The V gene is TRBV5-4, the J gene TRBJ2-2; D remains unclear. Trimming left V 2 bases short and J 4 bases short, with 9 bases between. Germline V gene lookup returns CDR1 SGHNT and CDR2 YYREEE (reference sequence). The CDR3 length is 14 residues.

This clonotype came up many times. The chain employs TRBV5-6 and TRBJ2-7; 10 bases map to TRBD1. In germline, CDR1 is SGHDT, CDR2 YYEEEE. The CDR3 covers 15 residues. The trim removed 6 bases at V and 4 bases at J, leaving 10 bases unmatched. CDR3 DNA sequence: TGTGCCAGCACCAAGCTTAGGGACAGGGGATACGAGCAGTACGTC. It encodes CASTKLRDRGYEQYV.